One TCR beta chain is described in this entry. This CDR3 region has 11 residues. The germline gives CDR1 LNHDA, CDR2 SQIVND (reference sequence). With 5 bases removed from V and 8 bases from J, the gap between germline ends came to 7 bases. The record originates from a study of blood T cell repertoires in COVID-19. Study in general: Researchers got acute and convalescent COVID-19 samples from the United States, Italy and Spain.

Profiled with immunoSEQ multiplex PCR; TCRdb holds only in-frame clones, not every one. The sample lists about 110,000 clones, about 80% occurring once. What was sequenced was peripheral blood. The chain has TRBV19 and TRBJ2-1, with D hard to call. The receptor's source is a woman aged 55 to 70 with acute or convalescent COVID-19. The CDR3 here is CASSAVHEQFF. The CDR3 region has the DNA TGTGCCAGTAGTGCGGTTCATGAGCAGTTCTTC. The full variable domain, its missing parts supplied by reference TRBV19 and TRBJ2-1, is DGGITQSPKYLFRKEGQNVTLSCEQNLNHDAMYWYRQDPGQGLRLIYYSQIVNDFQKGDIAEGYSVSREKKESFPLTVTSAQKNPTAFYLCASSAVHEQFFGPGTRLTVL.